These 19 T cell receptor beta chains originate from one sample sequenced in a study of blood T cell repertoires in COVID-19. TCRdb's copy holds only in-frame clones and misses some; the assay was immunoSEQ multiplex PCR. Among roughly 81,000 clones, 70% to 85% were seen once, and the ten largest hold 3% to 3.5%. The specimen sequenced was peripheral blood. These receptors originate from a woman aged 80 or over with COVID-19, enrolled during active disease.

Only one count was recorded for this clone. CDR3 in DNA: TGTGCTTTAGGGTACGGGGGAAAACTGTTTTTT. This translates into CALGYGGKLFF. V gene TRBV30 combines with J gene TRBJ1-4; possibly TRBD1 for D (5 bases). Germline assignment: CDR1 GTSNPN and CDR2 SVGIG (reference sequence). This CDR3 contains 11 residues.

This chain joins TRBV6-1 and TRBJ1-1, with 10 bases fitting TRBD1. Germline CDR1 and CDR2: MNHNS and SASEGT. This CDR3 has 14 residues. J gave up 4 bases and V 6 bases, and 5 bases lay outside the gene matches. Written as DNA, the CDR3 is TGTGCCAGCAGCCGACAGGGGGCGGGCACTGAAGCTTTCTTT. Its translation: CASSRQGAGTEAFF.

V is TRBV30 and J is TRBJ1-4; tentative D call: TRBD1 (5 bases). Trimming shortened V by 4 bases and J by 3 bases, and 12 bases separated the two germline ends. Germline lookup yields CDR1 GTSNPN and CDR2 SVGIG (reference sequence). This CDR3 is built from 14 residues. This CDR3 is CAWNRQFPNEKLFF. The CDR3 coding sequence is TGTGCCTGGAATAGACAGTTCCCTAATGAAAAACTGTTTTTT.

This chain connects TRBV5-1 to TRBJ1-1; TRBD1 agrees at 11 bases. V was clipped by 1 base and J by 5 bases; unmatched bases: 7. Germline V gene data show CDR1 as SGHRS and CDR2 as YFSETQ. This CDR3 is built from 16 residues. This CDR3 is CASSLRDRGSRTEAFF. The CDR3 coding sequence is TGCGCCAGCAGCTTGAGGGACAGGGGGTCGAGGACTGAAGCTTTCTTT.

The chain is built from TRBV2 and TRBJ2-1, with 13 bases matching TRBD2. The CDR3 length is 14 residues. V was clipped by 6 bases and J by 8 bases; unmatched bases: 4. Germline V gene lookup returns CDR1 SNHLY and CDR2 FYNNEI. This CDR3 reads CASRLAGGLDEQFF. DNA for the CDR3: TGTGCCAGCAGACTAGCGGGAGGGCTCGATGAGCAGTTCTTC.

In its sample, this clone was seen a few times. The V call is TRBV2, the J call TRBJ1-1; 7 bases agree with TRBD1. CDR1 and CDR2 (germline): SNHLY, FYNNEI. This CDR3 region has 13 residues. With 7 bases clipped from V and 8 bases from J, the junction kept 10 bases outside the gene matches. CDR3 sequence reads: CASIMNMGQEAFF. The CDR3, as DNA: TGTGCCAGCATCATGAATATGGGACAGGAAGCTTTCTTT.

The V and J genes are TRBV7-8 and TRBJ2-7; 10 bases line up with TRBD2. CDR1 and CDR2 (germline): SGHVS, FQNEAQ. Losses at the gene ends were 5 bases for V and 5 bases for J; bases not matched to a gene: 9. The length of the CDR3 is 15 residues. The CDR3 DNA reads TGTGCCAGCAGCGTTTCTAGCGGGAGTGGGAACGAGCAGTACTTC. Encoded protein: CASSVSSGSGNEQYF.

V gene TRBV7-3 combines with J gene TRBJ2-1, with 8 bases lining up with TRBD2. V shed 6 bases and J 9 bases; nucleotides not matched to a gene: 19. Germline values: CDR1 SGHTA, CDR2 FQGTGA. The CDR3 length is 17 residues. The DNA for the CDR3 is TGTGCCAGCAGTCTTAACGGGGCGGGAGGTCGTAGGAGTGAGCAGTTCTTC. Translating gives CASSLNGAGGRRSEQFF.

The rearrangement joins TRBV4-1 to TRBJ2-4, with a possible D match to TRBD1 (6 bases). With 0 bases removed from V and 2 bases from J, the gap between germline ends came to 20 bases. CDR1 and CDR2 from the germline V gene are MGHRA and YSYEKL. This CDR3 contains 19 residues. The CDR3 nucleotides read TGCGCCAGCAGCCAAGACTCGGGACAACGCCTAATTCCCAAAAACATTCAGTACTTC. As protein: CASSQDSGQRLIPKNIQYF.

The rearrangement uses TRBV30 and TRBJ2-3; no firm D call. The V gene lost 5 bases and the J gene lost 0 bases, with 6 bases spanning the gap. The CDR3 is made up of 12 amino acids. Germline values: CDR1 GTSNPN, CDR2 SVGIG (reference sequence). The CDR3 DNA is TGTGCCTGGGAGACAAGCACAGATACGCAGTATTTT. Its translation is CAWETSTDTQYF.

The chain is built from TRBV5-4 and TRBJ1-3; no definite D call. Trimming shortened V by 0 bases and J by 1 base, and 8 bases separated the two germline ends. The CDR3 length is 15 residues. The germline CDR1 and CDR2 sequences are SGHNT and YYREEE (reference sequence). CDR3 residues: CASSLDPASGNTIYF. The CDR3 DNA sequence: TGTGCCAGCAGCTTGGACCCAGCGTCTGGAAACACCATATATTTT.

The chain uses TRBV28 and TRBJ1-2, with D unresolved. The germline V gene encodes CDR1 MDHEN and CDR2 SYDVKM. The CDR3 extends over 14 amino acids. Trimming removed 6 bases from V and 5 bases from J, with 16 bases in between. The CDR3 DNA is TGTGCCAGCAGATACCCCCCGCCGGGATATGGCTACACCTTC. Amino acids: CASRYPPPGYGYTF.

This rearrangement joins TRBV13 to TRBJ2-1; the match to TRBD2 covers 11 bases. The junction had 2 bases not matched to a gene; V was cut back by 4 bases and J by 3 bases. The CDR3 is made up of 15 amino acids. CDR1 PRHDT and CDR2 FYEKMQ come from the germline V gene (reference sequence). CDR3: CASSSLAGGYNEQFF. As DNA, the CDR3 is TGTGCCAGCAGCTCCCTAGCGGGAGGCTACAATGAGCAGTTCTTC.

This chain links TRBV19 with TRBJ2-7; TRBD1 agrees at 7 bases. The length of the CDR3 is 13 residues. J was trimmed by 4 bases and V by 5 bases; bases with no gene match: 5. Germline V gene data show CDR1 as LNHDA and CDR2 as SQIVND (reference sequence). This CDR3 reads CASSSGRGYEQYF. For the CDR3, the DNA is TGTGCCAGTAGTTCGGGCAGGGGGTACGAGCAGTACTTC.

The V gene is TRBV29-1, the J gene TRBJ2-1, with 7 bases lining up with TRBD2. From germline, CDR1 is SQVTM and CDR2 ANQGSEA. The V gene end was trimmed by 8 bases and the J gene end by 6 bases; junction bases not matched to a gene: 10. The length of the CDR3 is 13 residues. This CDR3 reads CSHQRESANEQFF. The CDR3 bases are TGCAGCCACCAGCGGGAAAGTGCCAATGAGCAGTTCTTC.

The chain links TRBV5-6 to TRBJ2-3; 10 bases line up with TRBD1. The germline CDR1 and CDR2 sequences are SGHDT and YYEEEE. The CDR3 runs to 19 residues. J was trimmed by 2 bases and V by 4 bases; bases with no gene match: 16. The CDR3 DNA follows: TGTGCCAGCAGCCTGTTCCGGGACAGGGGTTCGGGGGCCACAGATACGCAGTATTTT. This gives the protein CASSLFRDRGSGATDTQYF.

The chain carries TRBV10-3 and TRBJ2-7; no firm D call. The CDR3 runs 11 residues. Trimming left V 2 bases short and J 12 bases short, with 11 bases between. Germline CDR1 and CDR2: ENHRY and SYGVKD. The CDR3 region is CAISEGLRGYF. The CDR3 DNA is TGTGCCATCAGTGAGGGCCTCCGAGGGTACTTC.

V usage is TRBV30 and J usage is TRBJ1-5; 8 nucleotides line up with TRBD1. The CDR3 totals 13 residues. J lost 9 bases, V lost 1 base, and 5 bases had no gene match. Germline CDR1 GTSNPN, CDR2 SVGIG (reference sequence). CDR3: CAWSAQGGSPQHF. In DNA, the CDR3 is TGTGCCTGGAGTGCACAGGGGGGGTCGCCCCAGCATTTT.

V is TRBV10-3 and J is TRBJ2-5, with 12 bases identical to TRBD1. The CDR3 has 15 amino acids. Per germline, CDR1 ENHRY and CDR2 SYGVKD. The J segment lost 4 bases and the V segment lost 6 bases, leaving 6 bases of the junction unmatched. The CDR3: CAISSGQGATETQYF. CDR3 DNA: TGTGCCATCAGCTCGGGACAGGGGGCGACAGAGACCCAGTACTTC.